Listed here are 5 T cell receptor beta chains from one sample, sequenced in a study of T cell responses to AZD1222 COVID-19 vaccine. Measured with immunoSEQ multiplex PCR; TCRdb has only the in-frame clones, and not every one. The repertoire includes approximately 110,000 clones, roughly 90% of them detected once, and approximately 4.8% sits in the top ten. The source material was peripheral blood, sampled on day 0 of AZD1222 vaccination. These receptors were obtained from an adult in good health.

This rearrangement joins TRBV5-8 to TRBJ1-6; 9 bases map to TRBD1. Germline CDR1 reads SGHTS; CDR2 reads YDEGEE. Losses at the gene ends were 1 base for V and 9 bases for J; bases not matched to a gene: 5. The CDR3 spans 15 residues. Written as DNA, the CDR3 is TGTGCCAGCAGCTTGAGAACAGGGGGCCGTTCACCCCTCCACTTT. It translates to CASSLRTGGRSPLHF.

V usage is TRBV4-2 and J usage is TRBJ2-3; 12 nucleotides agree with TRBD2. Trimming at V came to 1 base and at J to 1 base, leaving 6 bases not matched to a gene. The CDR3 runs 18 residues. Germline CDR1 LGHNA, CDR2 YNFKEQ. CDR3 sequence: CASSQGLAGGPGTDTQYF. In DNA form, the CDR3 reads TGTGCCAGCAGCCAAGGGCTAGCGGGGGGGCCGGGCACAGATACGCAGTATTTT.

This chain links TRBV6-5 with TRBJ1-1; maybe TRBD1 (5 bases). V lost 6 bases and J 5 bases, leaving 13 bases between the germline ends. The CDR3 has 13 amino acids. Germline-derived CDR1 and CDR2 are MNHEY and SVGAGI. As DNA, the CDR3 is TGTGCCAGCAGCGGGACGGGTGGGACTGAAGCTTTCTTT. As protein: CASSGTGGTEAFF.

The chain is built from TRBV14 and TRBJ1-2; D unclear. The CDR3 is made up of 15 amino acids. V was trimmed by 1 base and J by 5 bases, leaving 14 bases between them. CDR1 SGHDN and CDR2 FVKESK come from the germline V gene. CDR3 DNA: TGTGCCAGCAGCCAAGTTCGCGGGTACCGGTATGGCTACACCTTC. Its translation: CASSQVRGYRYGYTF.

The chain couples TRBV6-5 to TRBJ1-1; D is perhaps TRBD1 (5 bases). The V and J ends lost 2 bases and 0 bases respectively, with 7 bases between them. From germline, CDR1 is MNHEY and CDR2 SVGAGI. This CDR3 comprises 14 residues. The chain's CDR3 is CASSYTTVNTEAFF. CDR3 bases: TGTGCCAGCAGTTACACGACAGTGAACACTGAAGCTTTCTTT.